The 17 T cell receptor beta chains in this list originate from one sample, sequenced in a study of T cell repertoires in cytomegalovirus infection. Which antigens these TCRs recognize remains unknown. TCRdb processed the reads anew with MiXCR; each CDR3 protein has one entry. The sample has fewer than 900,000 distinct CDR3 sequences; 29% are singletons. The sample in question was cultured CD8+ T cells from PBMCs, obtained from culture after CMV antigen stimulation. These receptors all stem from a human donor in good health (CMV status not recorded). Some clones in this sample may be carry-over from other donors' samples.

This clonotype was counted at least ten times. This chain links TRBV7-8 with TRBJ2-5, with D possibly being TRBD1 (5 bases). The length of the CDR3 is 13 residues. Germline CDR1 is SGHVS and CDR2 is FQNEAQ. V shed 7 bases and J shed 2 bases, with 11 bases lying between them. CDR3 amino acids: CASTLTVQETQYF. The CDR3 region has the DNA TGTGCCAGCACCTTGACAGTTCAAGAGACCCAGTACTTC.

This clonotype appeared a few times. V usage is TRBV2 and J usage is TRBJ1-5; D remains unclear. Germline CDR1 and CDR2: SNHLY and FYNNEI. The V gene lost 3 bases and the J gene lost 4 bases, with 7 bases spanning the gap. CDR3 length equals 13 residues. CDR3 loop: CASSEYGNQPQHF. Here the CDR3 DNA reads TGTGCCAGCAGTGAGTACGGAAATCAGCCCCAGCATTTT.

This clonotype came up many times. This sequence joins TRBV7-6 and TRBJ2-1; D may match TRBD1 or TRBD2 (5 bases each). Germline CDR1 and CDR2: SGHVS and FNYEAQ. The CDR3 length is 17 residues. The V end was cut by 5 bases, the J end by 0 bases, with 17 bases between. The DNA for the CDR3 is TGTGCCAGCAGCCTGAAGGGACCGCCGAGCTCCTACAATGAGCAGTTCTTC. Its protein is CASSLKGPPSSYNEQFF.

This chain joins TRBV5-1 and TRBJ1-1; TRBD1 might be the D (5 bases). The germline V and J ends were trimmed by 2 bases and 11 bases, with 25 bases remaining between them. The CDR3 has 16 amino acids. Germline assignment: CDR1 SGHRS and CDR2 YFSETQ. The CDR3 region is CASSLTTGPRLGDAFF. The CDR3 nucleotides read TGCGCCAGCAGCTTAACTACCGGGCCAAGGCTCGGGGACGCTTTCTTT. Based on the CDR3 plus reference TRBV5-1 and TRBJ1-1, the full variable domain is KAGVTQTPRYLIKTRGQQVTLSCSPISGHRSVSWYQQTPGQGLQFLFEYFSETQRNKGNFPGRFSGRQFSNSRSEMNVSTLELGDSALYLCASSLTTGPRLGDAFFGQGTRLTVV.

This clonotype has only a few counts. This rearrangement joins TRBV12-5 to TRBJ2-3, with D unresolved. Germline-derived CDR1 and CDR2 are LGHNT and FRNRAP. The ends were cut back, 3 bases at V and 1 base at J, with 8 bases in the middle. The CDR3 is 14 amino acids. CDR3 region: CASGFLLRTDTQYF. The CDR3 nucleotides read TGTGCTAGTGGTTTTCTCTTGCGCACAGATACGCAGTATTTT.

This clonotype was picked up a small number of times. The chain couples TRBV2 to TRBJ2-3; 8 bases map to TRBD2. The CDR3 has 14 amino acids. The germline V gene has CDR1 SNHLY and CDR2 FYNNEI. After removal of 3 bases from V and 4 bases from J, the junction contained 3 bases not matched to a gene. CDR3 DNA sequence: TGTGCCAGCAGTGAGGGACTAGGATCAGATACGCAGTATTTT. Its protein is CASSEGLGSDTQYF.

J is TRBJ1-4 and V is TRBV10-3; no clear D. The germline V and J ends were trimmed by 4 bases and 4 bases, with 10 bases remaining between them. The CDR3 covers 14 residues. The V gene's germline CDR1 is ENHRY and CDR2 SYGVKD. The CDR3 nucleotides read TGTGCCATCAGTGGAGACACCCATAATGAAAAACTGTTTTTT. Protein: CAISGDTHNEKLFF.

This chain links TRBV4-3 with TRBJ2-1, with 8 bases that match TRBD2. V lost 3 bases, J lost 4 bases, and 5 bases stayed unmatched. The CDR3 contains 15 residues. CDR1 and CDR2 from the germline V gene are LGHNA and YSLEER. This chain's CDR3 is CASSQGRGAYNEQFF. The CDR3, as DNA: TGCGCCAGCAGCCAGGGGCGGGGGGCTTACAATGAGCAGTTCTTC.

The sample holds a few counts of this clonotype. The CDR3 sequence is CSVAREAEAFF. The CDR3 DNA follows: TGCAGCGTTGCTAGGGAGGCGGAAGCTTTCTTT. V usage is TRBV29-1 and J usage is TRBJ1-1, with D unclear. The CDR3 loop spans 11 amino acids. Looked up from germline, CDR1 is SQVTM and CDR2 is ANQGSEA. Trimming removed 4 bases from V and 8 bases from J, with 11 bases in between.

The rearrangement links TRBV29-1 to TRBJ2-1, with 8 positions matching TRBD2. The CDR3 has 13 amino acids. Germline CDR1 and CDR2: SQVTM and ANQGSEA. Trimming took 6 bases from V and 5 from J; bases not matched to a gene: 6. CDR3 sequence reads: CSVRLAPNNEQFF. The CDR3 DNA reads TGCAGCGTGAGACTAGCGCCCAACAATGAGCAGTTCTTC.

This chain links TRBV10-3 with TRBJ2-2, with TRBD2 identical over 9 bases. Germline V gives CDR1 ENHRY, CDR2 SYGVKD. The CDR3 covers 15 residues. V shed 2 bases, J shed 5 bases, and the junction held 3 bases outside the gene matches. CDR3 sequence (DNA): TGTGCCATCAGTGAGGAGCGGGGGGCGACCGGGGAGCTGTTTTTT. Its translation: CAISEERGATGELFF.

The chain couples TRBV19 to TRBJ2-1; maybe TRBD1 (6 bases). The germline V gene has CDR1 LNHDA and CDR2 SQIVND (reference sequence). The V and J ends lost 7 bases and 5 bases respectively, with 15 bases between them. The CDR3 contains 14 residues. The CDR3 protein is CASTRQALDNEQFF. The CDR3 nucleotides read TGTGCCAGTACAAGACAGGCCCTCGACAATGAGCAGTTCTTC.

The genes are TRBV19 and TRBJ1-1; TRBD1 is a possible D gene (6 bases). From germline, CDR1 is LNHDA and CDR2 SQIVND (reference sequence). The germline V and J ends were trimmed by 3 bases and 1 base, with 30 bases remaining between them. The CDR3 length is 21 residues. The CDR3 spells CASSIWRHNQGYVLRNTEAFF. The CDR3 DNA is TGTGCCAGTAGTATTTGGCGTCATAATCAGGGGTATGTTTTGAGGAACACTGAAGCTTTCTTT.

This clonotype was counted many times. The gene calls are TRBV7-8 and TRBJ2-2, with 7 bases that match TRBD1. Germline-derived CDR1 and CDR2 are SGHVS and FQNEAQ. The CDR3 is made up of 16 amino acids. V shed 2 bases and J 6 bases; nucleotides not matched to a gene: 9. CDR3 in DNA: TGTGCCAGCAGCTTAAAAGGGGGCCGGTTGGCCGGGGAGCTGTTTTTT. Residues: CASSLKGGRLAGELFF.

This clonotype is a singleton in its sample. The gene calls are TRBV6-2 or TRBV6-3 and TRBJ2-7, with 7 positions matching TRBD1. Trimming removed 4 bases from V and 2 bases from J; junction bases left unmatched: 8. This CDR3 has 15 residues. CDR1 MNHEY and CDR2 SVGEGT come from the germline V gene. CDR3 amino acids: CASSSRTGETYEQYV. The CDR3 region has the DNA TGTGCCAGCAGTTCCCGGACAGGAGAAACCTACGAGCAGTACGTC.

The chain employs TRBV27 and TRBJ1-2, with D hard to call. The germline CDR1 and CDR2 sequences are MNHEY and SMNVEV (reference sequence). The germline V and J ends were trimmed by 1 base and 4 bases, with 13 bases remaining between them. CDR3 length: 15 residues. DNA for the CDR3: TGTGCCAGCAGTTTATACCCCTCGGGAGGCTATGGCTACACCTTC. Its protein is CASSLYPSGGYGYTF.

This clonotype was detected ten times or more. V and J are TRBV7-8 and TRBJ2-1; TRBD2 agrees at 8 bases. Unmatched junction bases numbered 5, after V lost 0 bases and J lost 7 bases. There are 15 residues in the CDR3. Looked up from germline, CDR1 is SGHVS and CDR2 is FQNEAQ. Here the CDR3 DNA reads TGTGCCAGCAGCTTAGCGGGACTAGGGGGTAATGAGCAGTTCTTC. Translating it yields CASSLAGLGGNEQFF.